The source of this TCR beta chain is a study of blood T cell repertoires in COVID-19. Study-level background: PBMCs, B-cell-depleted T cells, or T cells provided the cDNA or gDNA that made up the material.

This CDR3 region has 18 residues. The germline CDR1 and CDR2 sequences are SGHTA and FQGNSA. Trimming cost V 3 bases and J 5 bases; bases outside gene matches: 15. The table lists this clone with a count of one. Per the authors' pipeline: Amplification from reference gene primers served as the basis for estimated nucleated cell counts. Repertoires were generated with immunoSEQ multiplex PCR, while TCRdb's copy carries only in-frame clones and drops some. That table supplies the V and J calls and clone size; D and trimming were determined from the DNA. The table records tens of thousands of clones, approximately 91% of them present only once.

Source material: peripheral blood. V gene TRBV7-2 combines with J gene TRBJ2-3; 9 nucleotides match TRBD2. The sequence came from a human donor in a cohort sampled during active COVID-19. CDR3 DNA sequence: TGTGCCAGCAGCTTGGGGCCCGGGCGCGGGGGGGCCGGAGATACGCAGTATTTT. The encoded protein is CASSLGPGRGGAGDTQYF.